This TCR beta chain was recovered during a study of CD8+CD57+ T cells in acquired aplastic anemia. About the research overall: Yields of DNA that came from sorted CD4+ and CD8+ cells averaged about 3.5 ug.

CDR3 and TCR beta VDJ profiling relied on a genomic DNA template. TCRdb passed the reads through MiXCR, listing each CDR3 protein once. The sample lists more than 150,000 distinct CDR3 sequences; 40% to 50% were seen once. The junction had 5 bases not matched to a gene; V was cut back by 5 bases and J by 5 bases. This CDR3 has 12 residues. Germline V gene lookup returns CDR1 SQVTM and CDR2 ANQGSEA. The study, taken as a whole, reports: Patients had twenty-nine CD8+ CDR3 sequences in common with controls (the shared set).

On this clonotype: Its specificity is unknown.

The chain is built from TRBV29-1 and TRBJ1-1; 7 bases fit TRBD1. The sequence was obtained from a human donor in good health. The sequenced material came from sorted CD4+, CD8+, or CD8+CD57+ T cells (not recorded which) from PBMCs. DNA of the CDR3: TGCAGCGTTAGTGCAGGGGGGACTGAAGCTTTCTTT. This gives the protein CSVSAGGTEAFF.